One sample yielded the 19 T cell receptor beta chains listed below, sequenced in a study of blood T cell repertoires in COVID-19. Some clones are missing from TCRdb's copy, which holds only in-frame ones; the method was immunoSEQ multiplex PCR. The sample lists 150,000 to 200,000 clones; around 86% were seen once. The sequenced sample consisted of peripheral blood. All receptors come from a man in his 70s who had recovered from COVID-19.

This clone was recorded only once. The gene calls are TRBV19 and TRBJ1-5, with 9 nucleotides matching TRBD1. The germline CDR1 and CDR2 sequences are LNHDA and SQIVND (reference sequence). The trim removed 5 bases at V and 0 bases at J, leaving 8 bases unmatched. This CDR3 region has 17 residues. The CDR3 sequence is CASSRGQGVGSNQPQHF. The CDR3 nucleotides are TGTGCCAGTAGTCGGGGACAGGGAGTCGGTAGCAATCAGCCCCAGCATTTT.

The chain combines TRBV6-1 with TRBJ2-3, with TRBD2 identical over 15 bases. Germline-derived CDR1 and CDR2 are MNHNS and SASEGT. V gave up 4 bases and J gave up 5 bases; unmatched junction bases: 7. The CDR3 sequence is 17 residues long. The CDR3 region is CASSAPGLAGGIDTQYF. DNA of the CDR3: TGTGCCAGCAGTGCACCGGGACTAGCGGGAGGAATAGATACGCAGTATTTT.

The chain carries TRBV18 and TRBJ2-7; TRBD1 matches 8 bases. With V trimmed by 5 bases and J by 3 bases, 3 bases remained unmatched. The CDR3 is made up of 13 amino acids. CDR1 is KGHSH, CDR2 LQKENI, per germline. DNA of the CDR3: TGTGCCAGCTCATCCGACAGGGGCTACGAGCAGTACTTC. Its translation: CASSSDRGYEQYF.

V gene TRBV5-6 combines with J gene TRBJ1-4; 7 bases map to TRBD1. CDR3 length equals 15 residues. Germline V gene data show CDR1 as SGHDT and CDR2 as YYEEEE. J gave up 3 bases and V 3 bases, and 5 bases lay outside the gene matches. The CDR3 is CASSSQGFSNEKLFF. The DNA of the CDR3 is TGTGCCAGCAGCTCACAGGGGTTTTCTAATGAAAAACTGTTTTTT.

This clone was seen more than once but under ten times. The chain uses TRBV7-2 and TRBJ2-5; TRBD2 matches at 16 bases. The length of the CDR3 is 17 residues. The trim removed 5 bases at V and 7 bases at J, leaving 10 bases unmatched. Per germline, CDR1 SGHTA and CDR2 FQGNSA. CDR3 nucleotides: TGTGCCAGCAGCCCGGGGACTAGCGGGAGGGCCTCAGGGACCCAGTACTTC. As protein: CASSPGTSGRASGTQYF.

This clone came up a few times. CDR3 protein: CATSHSTFTGELFF. The DNA for the CDR3 is TGTGCCACCTCGCACAGTACATTCACCGGGGAGCTGTTTTTT. J is TRBJ2-2 and V is TRBV24-1; D remains unclear. The CDR3 loop spans 14 amino acids. Germline CDR1 reads KGHDR; CDR2 reads SFDVKD. V lost 9 bases and J lost 4, with 14 bases in between.

CDR3 region: CASSGDSWSGYTF. CDR3 nucleotide sequence: TGTGCCAGCAGCGGGGACAGTTGGTCTGGCTACACCTTC. The chain combines TRBV3-1 (or the pseudogene TRBV3-2) with TRBJ1-2; 7 nucleotides align to TRBD1. CDR1 is LGHDT and CDR2 is YNNKEL in the germline V gene (reference sequence). The CDR3 totals 13 residues. V shed 5 bases, J shed 7 bases, and the junction held 7 bases outside the gene matches.

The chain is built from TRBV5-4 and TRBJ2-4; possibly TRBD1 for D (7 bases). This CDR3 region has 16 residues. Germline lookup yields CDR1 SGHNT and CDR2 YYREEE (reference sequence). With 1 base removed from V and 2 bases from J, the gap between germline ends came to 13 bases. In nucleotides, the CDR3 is TGTGCCAGCAGCTTGCAGGGGGGTAGGTCCAAAAACATTCAGTACTTC. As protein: CASSLQGGRSKNIQYF.

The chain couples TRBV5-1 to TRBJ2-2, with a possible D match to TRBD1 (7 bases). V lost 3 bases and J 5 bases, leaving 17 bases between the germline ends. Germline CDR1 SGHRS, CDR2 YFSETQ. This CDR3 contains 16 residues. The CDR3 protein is CASSWQGGVWTGELFF. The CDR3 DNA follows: TGCGCCAGCAGCTGGCAGGGGGGAGTTTGGACCGGGGAGCTGTTTTTT. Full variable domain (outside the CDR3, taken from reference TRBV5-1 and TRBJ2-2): KAGVTQTPRYLIKTRGQQVTLSCSPISGHRSVSWYQQTPGQGLQFLFEYFSETQRNKGNFPGRFSGRQFSNSRSEMNVSTLELGDSALYLCASSWQGGVWTGELFFGEGSRLTVL.

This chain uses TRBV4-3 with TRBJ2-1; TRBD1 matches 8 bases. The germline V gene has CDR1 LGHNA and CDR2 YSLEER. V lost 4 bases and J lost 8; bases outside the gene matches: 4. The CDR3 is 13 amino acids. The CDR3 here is CASSPDRGYEQFF. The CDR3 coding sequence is TGCGCCAGCAGCCCCGACAGGGGTTATGAGCAGTTCTTC.

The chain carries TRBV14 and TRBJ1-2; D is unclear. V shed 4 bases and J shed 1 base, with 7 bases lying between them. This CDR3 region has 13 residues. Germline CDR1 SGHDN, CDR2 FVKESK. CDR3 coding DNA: TGTGCCAGCAGCCCGGGGAGTAACTATGGCTACACCTTC. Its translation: CASSPGSNYGYTF.

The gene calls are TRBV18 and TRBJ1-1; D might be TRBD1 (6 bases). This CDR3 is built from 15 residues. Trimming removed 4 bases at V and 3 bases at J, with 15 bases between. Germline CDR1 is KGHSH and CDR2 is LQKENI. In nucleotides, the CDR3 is TGTGCCAGCTCACTAAACAGGGAAGGAGACACTGAAGCTTTCTTT. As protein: CASSLNREGDTEAFF.

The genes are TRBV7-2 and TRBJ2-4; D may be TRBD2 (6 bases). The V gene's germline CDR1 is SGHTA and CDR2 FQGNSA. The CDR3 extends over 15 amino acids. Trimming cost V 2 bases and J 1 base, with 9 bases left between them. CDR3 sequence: CASSLPGSAKNIQYF. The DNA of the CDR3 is TGTGCCAGCAGCTTACCCGGGAGTGCCAAAAACATTCAGTACTTC.

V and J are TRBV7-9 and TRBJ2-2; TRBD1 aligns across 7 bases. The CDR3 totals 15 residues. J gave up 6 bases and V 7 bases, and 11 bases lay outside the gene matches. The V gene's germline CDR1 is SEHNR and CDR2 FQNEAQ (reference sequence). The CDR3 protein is CASITQGTEAGELFF. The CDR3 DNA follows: TGTGCCAGCATCACACAGGGGACAGAGGCCGGGGAGCTGTTTTTT.

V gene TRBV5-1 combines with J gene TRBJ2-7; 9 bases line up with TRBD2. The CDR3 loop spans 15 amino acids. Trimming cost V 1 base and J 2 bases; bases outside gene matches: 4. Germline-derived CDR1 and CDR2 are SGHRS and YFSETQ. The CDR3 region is CASSLLSGGPYEQYF. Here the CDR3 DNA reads TGCGCCAGCAGCTTGCTTAGCGGGGGCCCCTACGAGCAGTACTTC.

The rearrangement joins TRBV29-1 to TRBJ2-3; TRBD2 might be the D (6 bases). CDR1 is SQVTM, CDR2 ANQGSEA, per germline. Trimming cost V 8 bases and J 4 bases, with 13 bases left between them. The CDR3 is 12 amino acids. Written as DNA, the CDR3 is TGCAGCTTAACCGGGAGTCCAGATACGCAGTATTTT. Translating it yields CSLTGSPDTQYF.

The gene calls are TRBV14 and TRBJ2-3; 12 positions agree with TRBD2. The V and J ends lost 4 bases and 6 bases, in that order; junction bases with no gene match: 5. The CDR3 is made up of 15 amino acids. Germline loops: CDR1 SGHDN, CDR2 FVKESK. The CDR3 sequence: CASSLTSGGGDTQYF. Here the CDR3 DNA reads TGTGCCAGCAGCCTGACTAGCGGGGGCGGGGATACGCAGTATTTT.

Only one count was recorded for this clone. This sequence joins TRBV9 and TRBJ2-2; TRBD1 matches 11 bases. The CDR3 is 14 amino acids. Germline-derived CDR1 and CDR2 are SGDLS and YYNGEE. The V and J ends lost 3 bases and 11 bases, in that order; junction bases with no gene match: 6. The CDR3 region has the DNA TGTGCCAGCAGCGAAAGGACAGGGGGCGGAGAGCTGTTTTTT. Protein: CASSERTGGGELFF.

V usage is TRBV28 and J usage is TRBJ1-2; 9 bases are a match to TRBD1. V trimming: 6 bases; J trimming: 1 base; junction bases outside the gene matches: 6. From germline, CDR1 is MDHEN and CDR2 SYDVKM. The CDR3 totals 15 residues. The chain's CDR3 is CASSQPGQGNYGYTF. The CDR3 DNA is TGTGCCAGCAGCCAACCGGGACAGGGTAACTATGGCTACACCTTC.